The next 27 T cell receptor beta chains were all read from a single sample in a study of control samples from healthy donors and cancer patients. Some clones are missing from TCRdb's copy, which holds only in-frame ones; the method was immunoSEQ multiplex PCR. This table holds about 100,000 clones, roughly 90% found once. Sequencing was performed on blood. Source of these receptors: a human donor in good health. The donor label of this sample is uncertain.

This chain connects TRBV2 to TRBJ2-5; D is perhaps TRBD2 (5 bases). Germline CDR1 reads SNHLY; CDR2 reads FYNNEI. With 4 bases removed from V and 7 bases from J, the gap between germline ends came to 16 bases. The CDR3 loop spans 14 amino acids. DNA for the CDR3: TGTGCCAGCAGTGGGTCGGGATCCGCGGCGACCCAGTACTTC. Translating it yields CASSGSGSAATQYF.

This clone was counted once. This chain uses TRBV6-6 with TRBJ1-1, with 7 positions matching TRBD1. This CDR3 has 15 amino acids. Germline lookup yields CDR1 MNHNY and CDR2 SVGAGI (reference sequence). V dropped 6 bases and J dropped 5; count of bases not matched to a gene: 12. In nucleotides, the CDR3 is TGTGCCAGCAGGAAGACCGACAGGGTGTATACTGAAGCTTTCTTT. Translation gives CASRKTDRVYTEAFF.

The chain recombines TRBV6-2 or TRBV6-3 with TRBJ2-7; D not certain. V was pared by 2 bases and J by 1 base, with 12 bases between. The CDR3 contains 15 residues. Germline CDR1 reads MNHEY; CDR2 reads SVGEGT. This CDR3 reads CASSYKRAPSYEQYF. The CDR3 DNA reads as TGTGCCAGCAGTTACAAAAGGGCTCCTTCCTACGAGCAGTACTTC.

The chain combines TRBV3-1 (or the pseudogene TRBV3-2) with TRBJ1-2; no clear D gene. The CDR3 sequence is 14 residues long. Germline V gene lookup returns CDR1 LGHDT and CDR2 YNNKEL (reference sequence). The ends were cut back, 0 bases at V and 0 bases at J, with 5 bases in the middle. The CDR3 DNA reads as TGTGCCAGCAGCCAAGATCTGACTAACTATGGCTACACCTTC. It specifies CASSQDLTNYGYTF.

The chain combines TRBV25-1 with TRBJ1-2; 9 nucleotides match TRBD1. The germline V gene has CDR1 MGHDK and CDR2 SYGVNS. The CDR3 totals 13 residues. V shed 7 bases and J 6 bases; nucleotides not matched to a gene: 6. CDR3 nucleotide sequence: TGTGCCAGCACCAGACAGGGGGTAGATGGCTACACCTTC. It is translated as CASTRQGVDGYTF.

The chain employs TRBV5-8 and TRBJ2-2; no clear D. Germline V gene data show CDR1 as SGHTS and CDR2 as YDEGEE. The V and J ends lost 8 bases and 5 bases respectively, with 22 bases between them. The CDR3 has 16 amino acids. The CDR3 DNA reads TGTGCCAGAGCTAGGCGAGGTTCCATGTCAACCGGGGAGCTGTTTTTT. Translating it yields CARARRGSMSTGELFF.

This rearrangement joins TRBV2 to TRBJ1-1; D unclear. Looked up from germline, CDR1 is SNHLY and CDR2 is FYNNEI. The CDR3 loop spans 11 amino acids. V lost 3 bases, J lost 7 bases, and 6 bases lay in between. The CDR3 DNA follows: TGTGCCAGCAGTGAGTGGATTGAAGCTTTCTTT. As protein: CASSEWIEAFF.

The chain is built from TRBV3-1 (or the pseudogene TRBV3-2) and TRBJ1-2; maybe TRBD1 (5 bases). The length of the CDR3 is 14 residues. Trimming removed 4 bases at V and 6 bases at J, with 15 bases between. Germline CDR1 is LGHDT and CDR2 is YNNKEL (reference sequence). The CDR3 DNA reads TGTGCCAGCAGCCGGGACGGGATGGATCATGGCTACACCTTC. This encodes CASSRDGMDHGYTF.

The CDR3 region is CASSGGNTGELFF. CDR3 nucleotide sequence: TGTGCCAGCAGCGGGGGGAACACCGGGGAGCTGTTTTTT. V is TRBV21-1 and J is TRBJ2-2. TRBV21-1 is shown as a pseudogene. The CDR3 is made up of 13 amino acids.

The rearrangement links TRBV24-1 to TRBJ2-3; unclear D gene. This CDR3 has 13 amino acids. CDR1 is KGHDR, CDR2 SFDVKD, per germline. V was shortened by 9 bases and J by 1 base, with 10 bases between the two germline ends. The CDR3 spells CATQDGGTDTQYF. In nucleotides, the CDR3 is TGTGCCACCCAAGATGGAGGCACAGATACGCAGTATTTT.

DNA for the CDR3: TGTGCCAGTAATAGTTTAGACAATCAGCCCCAGCATTTT. This translates into CASNSLDNQPQHF. The chain joins TRBV19 to TRBJ1-5; D call uncertain. Trimming removed 7 bases at V and 3 bases at J, with 10 bases between. Germline lookup yields CDR1 LNHDA and CDR2 SQIVND (reference sequence). The CDR3 covers 13 residues.

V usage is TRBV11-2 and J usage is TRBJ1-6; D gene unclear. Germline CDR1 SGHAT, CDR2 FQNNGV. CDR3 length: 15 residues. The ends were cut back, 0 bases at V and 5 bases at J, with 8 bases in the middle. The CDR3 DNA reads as TGTGCCAGCAGCTTAGAGAGCAGAAATAATTCACCCCTCCACTTT. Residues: CASSLESRNNSPLHF.

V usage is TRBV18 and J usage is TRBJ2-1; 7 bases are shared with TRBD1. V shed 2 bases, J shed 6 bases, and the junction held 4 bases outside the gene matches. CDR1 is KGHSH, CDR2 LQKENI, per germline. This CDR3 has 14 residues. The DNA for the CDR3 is TGTGCCAGCTCACCATCGGGACAGCTCAATGAGCAGTTCTTC. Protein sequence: CASSPSGQLNEQFF.

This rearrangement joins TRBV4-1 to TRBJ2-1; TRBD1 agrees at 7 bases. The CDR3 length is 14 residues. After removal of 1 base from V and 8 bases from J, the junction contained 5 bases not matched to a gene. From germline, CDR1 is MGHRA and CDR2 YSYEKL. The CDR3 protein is CASSQGGQEDEQFF. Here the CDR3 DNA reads TGCGCCAGCAGCCAAGGAGGACAGGAGGATGAGCAGTTCTTC.

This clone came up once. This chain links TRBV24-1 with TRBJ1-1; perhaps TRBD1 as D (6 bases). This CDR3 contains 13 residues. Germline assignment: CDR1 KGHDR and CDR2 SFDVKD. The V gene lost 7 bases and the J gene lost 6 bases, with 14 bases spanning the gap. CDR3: CATRRTAGAEAFF. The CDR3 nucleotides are TGTGCCACCAGACGGACAGCGGGCGCTGAAGCTTTCTTT.

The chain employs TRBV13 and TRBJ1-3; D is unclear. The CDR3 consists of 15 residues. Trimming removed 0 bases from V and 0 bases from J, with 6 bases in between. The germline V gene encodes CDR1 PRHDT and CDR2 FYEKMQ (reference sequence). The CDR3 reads CASSLGASSGNTIYF. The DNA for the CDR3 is TGTGCCAGCAGCTTAGGCGCCAGCTCTGGAAACACCATATATTTT. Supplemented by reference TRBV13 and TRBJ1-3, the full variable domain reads AAGVIQSPRHLIKEKRETATLKCYPIPRHDTVYWYQQGPGQDPQFLISFYEKMQSDKGSIPDRFSAQQFSDYHSELNMSSLELGDSALYFCASSLGASSGNTIYFGEGSWLTVV.

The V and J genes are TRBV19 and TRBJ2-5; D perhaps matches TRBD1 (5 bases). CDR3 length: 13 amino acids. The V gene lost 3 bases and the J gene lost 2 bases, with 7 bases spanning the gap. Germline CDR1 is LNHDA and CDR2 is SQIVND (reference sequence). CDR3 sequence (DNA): TGTGCCAGTAGTATCACAGGTCAAGAGACCCAGTACTTC. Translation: CASSITGQETQYF.

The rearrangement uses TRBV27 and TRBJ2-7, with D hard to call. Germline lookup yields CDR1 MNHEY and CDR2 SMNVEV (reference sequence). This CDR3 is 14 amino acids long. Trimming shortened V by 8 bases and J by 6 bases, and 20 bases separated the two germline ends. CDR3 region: CASAISGFWAEQYF. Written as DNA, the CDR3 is TGTGCCAGCGCCATATCCGGGTTCTGGGCCGAGCAGTACTTC.

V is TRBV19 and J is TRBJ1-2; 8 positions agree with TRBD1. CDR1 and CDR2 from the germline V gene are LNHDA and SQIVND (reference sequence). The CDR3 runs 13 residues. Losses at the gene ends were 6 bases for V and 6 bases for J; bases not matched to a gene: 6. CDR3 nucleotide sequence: TGTGCCAGTAGATCCGGGACAGGAGATGGCTACACCTTC. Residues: CASRSGTGDGYTF.

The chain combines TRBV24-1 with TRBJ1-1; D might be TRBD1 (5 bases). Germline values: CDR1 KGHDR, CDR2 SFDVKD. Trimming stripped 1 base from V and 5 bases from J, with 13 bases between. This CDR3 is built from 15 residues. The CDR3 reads CATSDFRDGRTEAFF. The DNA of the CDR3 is TGTGCCACCAGTGATTTCAGGGACGGGCGGACTGAAGCTTTCTTT.

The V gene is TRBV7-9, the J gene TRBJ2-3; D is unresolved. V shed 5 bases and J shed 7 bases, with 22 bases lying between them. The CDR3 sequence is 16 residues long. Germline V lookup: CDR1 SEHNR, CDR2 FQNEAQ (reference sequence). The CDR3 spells CASSPPSGRRVNTQYF. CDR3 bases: TGTGCCAGCAGCCCACCCTCCGGCCGACGAGTAAATACGCAGTATTTT.

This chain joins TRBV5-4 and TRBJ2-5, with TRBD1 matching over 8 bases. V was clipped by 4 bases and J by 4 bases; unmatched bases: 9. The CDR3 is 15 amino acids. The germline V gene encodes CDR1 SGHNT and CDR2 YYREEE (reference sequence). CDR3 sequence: CASSPTGDVPETQYF. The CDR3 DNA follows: TGTGCCAGCAGCCCGACAGGGGACGTCCCAGAGACCCAGTACTTC.

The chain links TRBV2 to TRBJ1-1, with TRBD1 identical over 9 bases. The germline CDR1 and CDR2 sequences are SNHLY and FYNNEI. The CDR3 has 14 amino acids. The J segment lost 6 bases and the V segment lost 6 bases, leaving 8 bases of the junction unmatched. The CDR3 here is CASRDLGQGSEAFF. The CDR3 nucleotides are TGTGCCAGCAGGGACCTGGGACAGGGATCTGAAGCTTTCTTT.

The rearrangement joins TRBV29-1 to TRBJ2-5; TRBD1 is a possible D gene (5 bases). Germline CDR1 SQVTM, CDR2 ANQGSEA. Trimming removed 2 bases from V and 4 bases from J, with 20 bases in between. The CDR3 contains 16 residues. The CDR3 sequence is CSVEFTAGWGRETQYF. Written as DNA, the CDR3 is TGCAGCGTTGAATTTACGGCAGGGTGGGGCCGAGAGACCCAGTACTTC. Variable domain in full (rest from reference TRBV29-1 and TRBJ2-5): SAVISQKPSRDICQRGTSLTIQCQVDSQVTMMFWYRQQPGQSLTLIATANQGSEATYESGFVIDKFPISRPNLTFSTLTVSNMSPEDSSIYLCSVEFTAGWGRETQYFGPGTRLLVL.

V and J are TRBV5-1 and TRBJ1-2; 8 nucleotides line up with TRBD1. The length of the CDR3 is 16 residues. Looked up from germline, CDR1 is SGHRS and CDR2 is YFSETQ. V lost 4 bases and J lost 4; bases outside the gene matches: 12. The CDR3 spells CASSQGGTGGFYGYTF. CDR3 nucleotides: TGCGCCAGCAGCCAAGGCGGGACAGGAGGATTCTATGGCTACACCTTC. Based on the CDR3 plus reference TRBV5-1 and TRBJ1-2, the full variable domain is KAGVTQTPRYLIKTRGQQVTLSCSPISGHRSVSWYQQTPGQGLQFLFEYFSETQRNKGNFPGRFSGRQFSNSRSEMNVSTLELGDSALYLCASSQGGTGGFYGYTFGSGTRLTVV.

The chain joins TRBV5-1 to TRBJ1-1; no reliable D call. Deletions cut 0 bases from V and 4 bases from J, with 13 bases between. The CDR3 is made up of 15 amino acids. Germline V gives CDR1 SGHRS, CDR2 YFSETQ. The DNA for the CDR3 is TGCGCCAGCAGCTTGGCCTCGGAGGTGGGCACTGAAGCTTTCTTT. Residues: CASSLASEVGTEAFF.

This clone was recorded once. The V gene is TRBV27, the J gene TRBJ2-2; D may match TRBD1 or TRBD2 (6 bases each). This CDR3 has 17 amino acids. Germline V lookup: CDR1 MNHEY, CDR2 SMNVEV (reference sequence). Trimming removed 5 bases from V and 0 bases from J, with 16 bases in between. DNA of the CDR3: TGTGCCAGCAGTGACACCGCGGGACATCCGAACACCGGGGAGCTGTTTTTT. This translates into CASSDTAGHPNTGELFF.